One sample yielded the 10 T cell receptor beta chains listed below, sequenced in a study of blood T cell repertoires in COVID-19. The method was immunoSEQ multiplex PCR; TCRdb's version includes in-frame clones alone and lacks a portion of them. Here the sample spans around 500,000 clones, 80% to 90% being singletons. The specimen was peripheral blood. These receptors all come from a human donor in a cohort sampled during active COVID-19.

In regard to this clone: Mismatch with germline at one junction end may stem from a read error. The chain links TRBV7-7 to TRBJ2-7, with D perhaps TRBD2 (6 bases). This CDR3 contains 15 residues. Looked up from germline, CDR1 is SSHAT and CDR2 is FNYEAQ (reference sequence). This CDR3 is CASSSGLTSSYEQYF. DNA for the CDR3: TGTGCTAGCAGCTCTGGACTAACAAGCTCCTACGAGCAGTACTTC. The full variable domain, completed using reference TRBV7-7 and TRBJ2-7, is GAGVSQSPRYKVTKRGQDVTLRCDPISSHATLYWYQQALGQGPEFLTYFNYEAQPDKSGLPSDRFSAERPEGSISTLTIQRTEQRDSAMYRCASSSGLTSSYEQYFGPGTRLTVT.

DNA for the CDR3: TGTGCCAGCAGCCCTTCTTCCACAGATACGCAGTATTTT. It is translated as CASSPSSTDTQYF. This chain uses TRBV5-4 with TRBJ2-3; D remains unclear. This CDR3 is 13 amino acids long. Deletions cut 4 bases from V and 2 bases from J, with 8 bases between. The germline CDR1 and CDR2 sequences are SGHNT and YYREEE (reference sequence).

V usage is TRBV11-3 and J usage is TRBJ2-1; the match to TRBD2 covers 8 bases. After removal of 3 bases from V and 6 bases from J, the junction contained 4 bases not matched to a gene. Germline CDR1 and CDR2: SGHNT and YENEEA. The CDR3 sequence is 14 residues long. The CDR3 bases are TGTGCCAGCAGCTTGCTAGCGGGCAGCAATGAGCAGTTCTTC. Translation: CASSLLAGSNEQFF. Full variable domain (missing parts from reference TRBV11-3 and TRBJ2-1): EAGVVQSPRYKIIEKKQPVAFWCNPISGHNTLYWYLQNLGQGPELLIRYENEEAVDDSQLPKDRFSAERLKGVDSTLKIQPAELGDSAVYLCASSLLAGSNEQFFGPGTRLTVL.

V usage is TRBV25-1 and J usage is TRBJ2-3; 11 positions agree with TRBD1. The CDR3 has 17 amino acids. With 5 bases clipped from V and 3 bases from J, the junction kept 10 bases outside the gene matches. The germline V gene encodes CDR1 MGHDK and CDR2 SYGVNS. DNA for the CDR3: TGTGCCAGCAGTAATAATCCCGGGACAGGGGGGACAGATACGCAGTATTTT. The encoded protein is CASSNNPGTGGTDTQYF. Variable domain in full (rest from reference TRBV25-1 and TRBJ2-3): EADIYQTPRYLVIGTGKKITLECSQTMGHDKMYWYQQDPGMELHLIHYSYGVNSTEKGDLSSESTVSRIRTEHFPLTLESARPSHTSQYLCASSNNPGTGGTDTQYFGPGTRLTVL.

The table lists this clone with a few counts. The chain has TRBV27 and TRBJ2-1, with 7 bases identical to TRBD2. The CDR3 has 14 amino acids. The germline V gene encodes CDR1 MNHEY and CDR2 SMNVEV (reference sequence). The V gene end was trimmed by 5 bases and the J gene end by 4 bases; junction bases not matched to a gene: 5. As DNA, the CDR3 is TGTGCCAGCAGTCCCTCGCGGGGGTACAATGAGCAGTTCTTC. This translates into CASSPSRGYNEQFF.

On this clone itself: The identical CDR3 is also encoded by other nucleotide sequences in the sample. The CDR3 is CASSSDRLNTEAFF. The CDR3 DNA is TGTGCCAGTAGTTCGGACAGATTGAACACTGAAGCTTTCTTT. The J gene is TRBJ1-1, the V gene TRBV19, with a tentative D call TRBD1 (6 bases). V dropped 5 bases and J dropped 0 bases, with 10 bases sitting between them. The germline V gene has CDR1 LNHDA and CDR2 SQIVND (reference sequence). The length of the CDR3 is 14 residues.

The chain is built from TRBV7-9 and TRBJ1-1; 8 nucleotides match TRBD1. Germline V gene data show CDR1 as SEHNR and CDR2 as FQNEAQ (reference sequence). V shed 2 bases, J shed 4 bases, and the junction held 3 bases outside the gene matches. The CDR3 length is 14 residues. CDR3 region: CASSLRTGTTEAFF. For the CDR3, the DNA is TGTGCCAGCAGCTTAAGGACAGGGACCACTGAAGCTTTCTTT.

The CDR3 reads CASTGSTNEKLFF. In DNA, the CDR3 is TGTGCCAGTACCGGGAGTACTAATGAAAAACTGTTTTTT. The chain couples TRBV2 to TRBJ1-4; D is unclear. Between the trimmed V and J ends, which lost 9 bases and 2 bases, there was a span of 10 bases. CDR3 length: 13 amino acids. Per the germline V gene, CDR1 is SNHLY and CDR2 is FYNNEI.

The V gene is TRBV4-1, the J gene TRBJ2-7; D call uncertain. The germline V gene encodes CDR1 MGHRA and CDR2 YSYEKL. The length of the CDR3 is 15 residues. Trimming left V 0 bases short and J 6 bases short, with 15 bases between. CDR3 sequence (DNA): TGCGCCAGCAGCCAAGACCCAGGTTACCTCGGCGAGCAGTACTTC. Translated: CASSQDPGYLGEQYF.

V and J are TRBV19 and TRBJ2-3, with TRBD1 matching 8 bases. Germline values: CDR1 LNHDA, CDR2 SQIVND (reference sequence). The CDR3 totals 15 residues. The trim removed 4 bases at V and 2 bases at J, leaving 5 bases unmatched. In DNA form, the CDR3 reads TGTGCCAGTAGTAAGACAGGGGTATACACAGATACGCAGTATTTT. This translates into CASSKTGVYTDTQYF.